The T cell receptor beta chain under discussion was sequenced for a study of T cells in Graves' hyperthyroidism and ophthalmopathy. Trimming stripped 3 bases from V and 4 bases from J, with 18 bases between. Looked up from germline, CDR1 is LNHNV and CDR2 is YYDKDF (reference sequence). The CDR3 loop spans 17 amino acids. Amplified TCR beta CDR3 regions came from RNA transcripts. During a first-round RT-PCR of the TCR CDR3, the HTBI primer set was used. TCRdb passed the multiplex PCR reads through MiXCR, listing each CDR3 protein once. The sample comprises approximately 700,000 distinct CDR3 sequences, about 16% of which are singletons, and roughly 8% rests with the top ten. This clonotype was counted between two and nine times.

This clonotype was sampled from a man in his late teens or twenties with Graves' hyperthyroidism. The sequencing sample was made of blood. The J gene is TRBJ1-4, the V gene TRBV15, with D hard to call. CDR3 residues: CATSSTKYGRLNEKLFF. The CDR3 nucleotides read TGTGCCACCAGCAGTACCAAATACGGGAGACTTAATGAAAAACTGTTTTTT.